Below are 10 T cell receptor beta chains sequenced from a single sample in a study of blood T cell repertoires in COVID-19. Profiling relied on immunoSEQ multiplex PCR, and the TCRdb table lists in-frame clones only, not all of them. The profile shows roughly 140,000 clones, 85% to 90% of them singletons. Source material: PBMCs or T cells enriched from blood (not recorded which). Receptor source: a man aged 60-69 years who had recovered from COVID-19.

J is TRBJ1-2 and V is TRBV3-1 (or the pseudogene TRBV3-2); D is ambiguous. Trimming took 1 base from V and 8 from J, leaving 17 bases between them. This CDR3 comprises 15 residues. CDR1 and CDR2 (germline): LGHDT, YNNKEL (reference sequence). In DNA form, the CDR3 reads TGTGCCAGCAGCCAAGGTGCCAGTAAAATAAAGGGCTACACCTTC. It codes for CASSQGASKIKGYTF.

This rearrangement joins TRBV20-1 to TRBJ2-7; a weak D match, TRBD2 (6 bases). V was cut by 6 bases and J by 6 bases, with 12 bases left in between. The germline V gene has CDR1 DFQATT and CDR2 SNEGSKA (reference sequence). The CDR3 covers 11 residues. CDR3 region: CSAGIAVEQYF. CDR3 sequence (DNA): TGCAGTGCCGGAATAGCGGTCGAGCAGTACTTC.

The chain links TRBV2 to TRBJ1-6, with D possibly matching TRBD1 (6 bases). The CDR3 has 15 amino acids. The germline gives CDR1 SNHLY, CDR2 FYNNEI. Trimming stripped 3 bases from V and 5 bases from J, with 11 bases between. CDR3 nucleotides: TGTGCCAGCAGTGAGACGGACAGAAATAATTCACCCCTCCACTTT. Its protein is CASSETDRNNSPLHF.

In nucleotides, the CDR3 is TGTGCCAGCAGTGAAATAAGGGGGAGCACAGATACGCAGTATTTT. Translation: CASSEIRGSTDTQYF. The chain links TRBV25-1 to TRBJ2-3; tentative D call: TRBD1 (6 bases). With 2 bases removed from V and 0 bases from J, the gap between germline ends came to 9 bases. Germline-derived CDR1 and CDR2 are MGHDK and SYGVNS. The length of the CDR3 is 15 residues.

The CDR3 DNA is TGCGCCAGCAGCTTCCAAACTCCCTCCTACAATGAGCAGTTCTTC. It encodes CASSFQTPSYNEQFF. V gene TRBV5-1 combines with J gene TRBJ2-1, with D uncertain. This CDR3 is built from 15 residues. Germline loops: CDR1 SGHRS, CDR2 YFSETQ. Between the trimmed V and J ends, which lost 2 bases and 0 bases, there was a span of 9 bases.

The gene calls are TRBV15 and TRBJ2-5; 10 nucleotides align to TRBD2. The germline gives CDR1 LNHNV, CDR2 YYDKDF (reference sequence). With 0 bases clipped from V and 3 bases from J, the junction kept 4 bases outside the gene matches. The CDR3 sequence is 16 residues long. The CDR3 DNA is TGTGCCACCAGCAGAGATCTCCTAGCGGGGGAAGAGACCCAGTACTTC. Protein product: CATSRDLLAGEETQYF.

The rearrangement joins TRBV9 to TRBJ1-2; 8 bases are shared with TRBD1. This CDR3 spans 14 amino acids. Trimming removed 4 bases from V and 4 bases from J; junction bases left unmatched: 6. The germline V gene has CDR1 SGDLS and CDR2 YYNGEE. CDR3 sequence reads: CASSTRGQAYGYTF. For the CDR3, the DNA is TGTGCCAGCAGCACCAGGGGGCAGGCCTATGGCTACACCTTC.

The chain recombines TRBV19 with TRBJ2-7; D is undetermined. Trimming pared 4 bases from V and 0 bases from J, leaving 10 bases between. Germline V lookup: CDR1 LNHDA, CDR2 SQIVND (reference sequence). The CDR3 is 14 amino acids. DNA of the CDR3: TGTGCCAGTAGTAGGCAGGTCAGCTCCTACGAGCAGTACTTC. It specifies CASSRQVSSYEQYF.

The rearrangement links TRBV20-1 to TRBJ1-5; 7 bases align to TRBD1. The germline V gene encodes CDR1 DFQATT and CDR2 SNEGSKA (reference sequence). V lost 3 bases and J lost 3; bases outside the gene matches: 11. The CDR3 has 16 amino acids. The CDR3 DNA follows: TGCAGTGCTAGTGGTGTCGGGGACAGATTCAATCAGCCCCAGCATTTT. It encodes CSASGVGDRFNQPQHF.

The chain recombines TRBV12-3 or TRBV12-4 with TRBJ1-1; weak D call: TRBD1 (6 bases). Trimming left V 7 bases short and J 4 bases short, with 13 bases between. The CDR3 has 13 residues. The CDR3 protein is CASIRLRGTEAFF. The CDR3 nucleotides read TGTGCCAGCATCAGACTCAGGGGCACTGAAGCTTTCTTT.